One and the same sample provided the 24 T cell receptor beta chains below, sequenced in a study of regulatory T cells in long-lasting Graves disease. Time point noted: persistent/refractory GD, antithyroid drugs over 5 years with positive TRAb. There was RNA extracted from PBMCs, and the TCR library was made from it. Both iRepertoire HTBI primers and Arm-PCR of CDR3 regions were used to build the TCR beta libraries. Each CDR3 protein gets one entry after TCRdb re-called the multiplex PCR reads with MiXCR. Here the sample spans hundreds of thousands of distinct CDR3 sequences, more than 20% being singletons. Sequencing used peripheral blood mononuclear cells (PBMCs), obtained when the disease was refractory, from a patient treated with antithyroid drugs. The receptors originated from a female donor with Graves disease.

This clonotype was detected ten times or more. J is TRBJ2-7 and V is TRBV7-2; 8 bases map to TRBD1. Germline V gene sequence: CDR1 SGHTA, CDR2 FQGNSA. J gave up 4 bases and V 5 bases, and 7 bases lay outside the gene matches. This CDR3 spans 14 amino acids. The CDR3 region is CASSKRTGQYEQYF. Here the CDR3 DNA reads TGTGCCAGCAGCAAAAGGACAGGGCAGTACGAGCAGTACTTC.

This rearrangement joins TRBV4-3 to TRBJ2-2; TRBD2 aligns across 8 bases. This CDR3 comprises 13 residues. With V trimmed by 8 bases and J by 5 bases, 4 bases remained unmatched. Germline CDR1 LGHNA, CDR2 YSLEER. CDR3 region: CASGAGVTGELFF. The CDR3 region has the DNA TGCGCCAGCGGAGCGGGAGTTACCGGGGAGCTGTTTTTT.

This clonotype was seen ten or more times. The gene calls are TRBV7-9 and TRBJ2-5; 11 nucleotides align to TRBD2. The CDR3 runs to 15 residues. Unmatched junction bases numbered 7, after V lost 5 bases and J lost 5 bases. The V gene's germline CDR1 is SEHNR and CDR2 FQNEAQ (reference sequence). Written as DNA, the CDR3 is TGTGCCAGCAGCCCCCGACTAGCGGGACGGGAGACCCAGTACTTC. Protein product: CASSPRLAGRETQYF. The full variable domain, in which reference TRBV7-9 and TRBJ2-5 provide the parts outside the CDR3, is DTGVSQNPRHKITKRGQNVTFRCDPISEHNRLYWYRQTLGQGPEFLTYFQNEAQLEKSRLLSDRFSAERPKGSFSTLEIQRTEQGDSAMYLCASSPRLAGRETQYFGPGTRLLVL.

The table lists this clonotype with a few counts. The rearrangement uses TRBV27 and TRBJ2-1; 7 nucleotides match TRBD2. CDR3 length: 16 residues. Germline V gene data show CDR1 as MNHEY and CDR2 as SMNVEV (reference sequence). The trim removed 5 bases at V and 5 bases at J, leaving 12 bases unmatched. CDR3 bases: TGTGCCAGCAGTCCCTCGGCGGGAGAGGTGGACAATGAGCAGTTCTTC. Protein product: CASSPSAGEVDNEQFF.

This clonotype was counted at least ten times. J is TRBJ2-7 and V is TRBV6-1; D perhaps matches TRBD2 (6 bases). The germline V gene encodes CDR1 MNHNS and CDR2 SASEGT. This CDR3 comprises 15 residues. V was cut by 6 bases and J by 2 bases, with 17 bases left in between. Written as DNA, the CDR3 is TGTGCCAGCAGGCGATCCGGGACTGCCGCCTACGAGCAGTACTTC. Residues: CASRRSGTAAYEQYF.

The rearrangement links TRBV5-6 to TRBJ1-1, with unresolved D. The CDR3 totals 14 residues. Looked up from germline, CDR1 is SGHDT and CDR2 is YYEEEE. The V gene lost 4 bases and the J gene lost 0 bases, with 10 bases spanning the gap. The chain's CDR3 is CASSRQHMNTEAFF. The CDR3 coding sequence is TGTGCCAGCAGCCGGCAGCACATGAACACTGAAGCTTTCTTT.

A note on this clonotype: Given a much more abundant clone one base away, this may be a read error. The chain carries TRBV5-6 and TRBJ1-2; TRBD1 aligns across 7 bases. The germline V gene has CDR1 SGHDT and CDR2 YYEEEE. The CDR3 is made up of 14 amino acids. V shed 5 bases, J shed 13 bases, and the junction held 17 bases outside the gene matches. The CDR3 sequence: CASRTDRQGMSCTF. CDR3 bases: TGTGCCAGCAGAACCGACAGACAGGGAATGAGCTGCACCTTC.

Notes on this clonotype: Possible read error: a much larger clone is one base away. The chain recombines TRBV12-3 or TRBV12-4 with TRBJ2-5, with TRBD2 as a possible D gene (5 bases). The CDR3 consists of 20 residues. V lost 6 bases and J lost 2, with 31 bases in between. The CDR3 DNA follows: TGTGCCAGCAGCCCGCTTAGAGGGTCACAAACCTCGGCTTCTCAAGAGACCCAGTACTTC. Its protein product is CASSPLRGSQTSASQETQYF.

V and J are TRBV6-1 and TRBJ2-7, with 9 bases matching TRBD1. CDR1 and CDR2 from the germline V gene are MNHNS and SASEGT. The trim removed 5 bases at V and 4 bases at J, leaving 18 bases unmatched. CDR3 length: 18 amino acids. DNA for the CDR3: TGTGCCAGCAGTCCCTTGAAATTGATTCCGGGACAGGGATACGAGCAGTACTTC. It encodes CASSPLKLIPGQGYEQYF.

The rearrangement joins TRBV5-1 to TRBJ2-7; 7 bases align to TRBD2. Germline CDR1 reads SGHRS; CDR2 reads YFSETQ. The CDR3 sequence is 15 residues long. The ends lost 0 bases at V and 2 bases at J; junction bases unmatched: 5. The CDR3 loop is CASSLGGGATYEQYF. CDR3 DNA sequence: TGCGCCAGCAGCTTGGGGGGGGGTGCGACCTACGAGCAGTACTTC.

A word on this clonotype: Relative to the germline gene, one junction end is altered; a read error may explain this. The CDR3 sequence is CASCLFWTGEHGYTF. In DNA form, the CDR3 reads TGTGCCAGCTGCTTGTTTTGGACAGGGGAACATGGCTACACCTTC. The chain is built from TRBV7-2 and TRBJ1-2; 9 nucleotides line up with TRBD1. CDR1 is SGHTA and CDR2 is FQGNSA in the germline V gene. The CDR3 has 15 residues.

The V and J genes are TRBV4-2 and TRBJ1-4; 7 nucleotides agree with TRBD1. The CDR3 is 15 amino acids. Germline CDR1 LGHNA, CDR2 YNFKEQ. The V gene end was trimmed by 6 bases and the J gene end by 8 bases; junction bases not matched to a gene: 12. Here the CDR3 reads CASRFNAGGREKLFF. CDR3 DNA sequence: TGTGCCAGCAGATTTAACGCAGGGGGGCGAGAAAAACTGTTTTTT.

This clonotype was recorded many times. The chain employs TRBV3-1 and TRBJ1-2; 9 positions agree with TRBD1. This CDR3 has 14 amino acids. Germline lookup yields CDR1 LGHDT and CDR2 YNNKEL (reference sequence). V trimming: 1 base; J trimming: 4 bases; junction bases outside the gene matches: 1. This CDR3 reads CASSQGTGAYGYTF. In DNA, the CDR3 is TGTGCCAGCAGCCAAGGGACAGGGGCCTATGGCTACACCTTC.

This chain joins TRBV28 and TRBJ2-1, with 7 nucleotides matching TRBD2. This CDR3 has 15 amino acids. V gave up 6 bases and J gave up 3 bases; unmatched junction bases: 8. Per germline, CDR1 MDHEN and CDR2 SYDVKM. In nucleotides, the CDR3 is TGTGCCAGCAGCTCGTCAGCGGGATACTACAATGAGCAGTTCTTC. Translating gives CASSSSAGYYNEQFF. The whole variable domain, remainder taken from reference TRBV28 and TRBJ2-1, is DVKVTQSSRYLVKRTGEKVFLECVQDMDHENMFWYRQDPGLGLRLIYFSYDVKMKEKGDIPEGYSVSREKKERFSLILESASTNQTSMYLCASSSSAGYYNEQFFGPGTRLTVL.

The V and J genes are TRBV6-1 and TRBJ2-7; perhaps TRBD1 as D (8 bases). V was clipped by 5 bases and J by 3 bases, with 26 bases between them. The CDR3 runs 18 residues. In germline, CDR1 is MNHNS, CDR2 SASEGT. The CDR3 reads CASSPQGEGLLANYEQYF. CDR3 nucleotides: TGTGCCAGCAGTCCACAGGGGGAGGGCCTCTTGGCCAACTACGAGCAGTACTTC.

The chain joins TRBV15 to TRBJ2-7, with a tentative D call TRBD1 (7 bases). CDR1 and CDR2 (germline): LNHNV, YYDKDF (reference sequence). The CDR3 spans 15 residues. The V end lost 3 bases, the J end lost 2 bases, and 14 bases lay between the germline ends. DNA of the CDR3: TGTGCCACCAGCAGGCGGGACAGCCAGACCTACGAGCAGTACTTC. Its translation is CATSRRDSQTYEQYF. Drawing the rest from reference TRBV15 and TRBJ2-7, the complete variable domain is DAMVIQNPRYQVTQFGKPVTLSCSQTLNHNVMYWYQQKSSQAPKLLFHYYDKDFNNEADTPDNFQSRRPNTSFCFLDIRSPGLGDTAMYLCATSRRDSQTYEQYFGPGTRLTVT.

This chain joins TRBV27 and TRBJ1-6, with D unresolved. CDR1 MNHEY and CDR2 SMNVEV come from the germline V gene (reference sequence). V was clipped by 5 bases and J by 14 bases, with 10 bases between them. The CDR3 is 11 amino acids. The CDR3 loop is CASSAFQTLHF. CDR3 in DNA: TGTGCCAGCAGTGCCTTTCAGACCCTCCACTTT.

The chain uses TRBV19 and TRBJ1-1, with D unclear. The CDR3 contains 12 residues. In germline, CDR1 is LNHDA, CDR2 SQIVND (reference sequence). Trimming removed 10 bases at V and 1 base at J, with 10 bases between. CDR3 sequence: CATKRQNTEAFF. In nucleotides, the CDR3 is TGTGCCACAAAAAGACAGAACACTGAAGCTTTCTTT.

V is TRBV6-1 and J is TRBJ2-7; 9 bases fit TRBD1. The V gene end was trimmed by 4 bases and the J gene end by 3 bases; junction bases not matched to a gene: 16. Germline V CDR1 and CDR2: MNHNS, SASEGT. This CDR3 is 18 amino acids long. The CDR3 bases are TGTGCCAGCAGTGTATCTCCGATATCGGGGACAGGGCTCTACGAGCAGTACTTC. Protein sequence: CASSVSPISGTGLYEQYF.

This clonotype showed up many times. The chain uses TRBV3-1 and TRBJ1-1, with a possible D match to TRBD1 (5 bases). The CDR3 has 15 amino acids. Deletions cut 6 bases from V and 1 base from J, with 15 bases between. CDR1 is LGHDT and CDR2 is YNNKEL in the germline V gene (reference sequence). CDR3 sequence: CASSPLGLSNTEAFF. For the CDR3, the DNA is TGTGCCAGCAGTCCCTTGGGGCTGTCGAACACTGAAGCTTTCTTT.

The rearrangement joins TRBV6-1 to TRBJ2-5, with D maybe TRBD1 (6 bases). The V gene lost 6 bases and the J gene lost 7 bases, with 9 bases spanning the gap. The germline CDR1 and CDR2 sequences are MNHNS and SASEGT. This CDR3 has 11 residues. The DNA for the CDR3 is TGTGCCAGCAGCCCAGGGGCGACCCAGTACTTC. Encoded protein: CASSPGATQYF.

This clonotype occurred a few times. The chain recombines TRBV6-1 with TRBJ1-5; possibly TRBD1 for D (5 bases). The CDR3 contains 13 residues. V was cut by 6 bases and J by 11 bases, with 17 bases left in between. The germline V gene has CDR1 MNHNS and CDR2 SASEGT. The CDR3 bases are TGTGCCAGCAGGGCAGAGGACATTCCAGCCCAGCATTTT. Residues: CASRAEDIPAQHF.

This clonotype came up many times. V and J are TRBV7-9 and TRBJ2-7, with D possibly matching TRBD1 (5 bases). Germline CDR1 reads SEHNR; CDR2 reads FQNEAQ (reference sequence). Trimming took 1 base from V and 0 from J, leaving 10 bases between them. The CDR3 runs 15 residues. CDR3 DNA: TGTGCCAGCAGCTTAGAGTCACAGGACTCCTACGAGCAGTACTTC. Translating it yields CASSLESQDSYEQYF. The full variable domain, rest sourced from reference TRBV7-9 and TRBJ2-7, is DTGVSQNPRHKITKRGQNVTFRCDPISEHNRLYWYRQTLGQGPEFLTYFQNEAQLEKSRLLSDRFSAERPKGSFSTLEIQRTEQGDSAMYLCASSLESQDSYEQYFGPGTRLTVT.

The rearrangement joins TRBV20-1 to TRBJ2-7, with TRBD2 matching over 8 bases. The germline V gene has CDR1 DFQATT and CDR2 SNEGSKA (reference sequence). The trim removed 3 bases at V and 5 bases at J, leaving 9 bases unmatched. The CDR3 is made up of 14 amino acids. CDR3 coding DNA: TGCAGTGCTAGCATGGCTAGCGGGTACCACGAGCAGTACTTC. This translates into CSASMASGYHEQYF.